This TCR beta chain was recovered during a study of blood T cell repertoires in COVID-19. Study-wide context: Specimens from acute and convalescent COVID-19 originated in the United States, Italy and Spain. The cDNA or gDNA used as material had been derived from T cells, B-cell-depleted T cells, or PBMCs.

CDR3 length equals 15 residues. In the original processing: Using reference gene primer amplification, nucleated cell counts were estimated. TCRdb keeps only in-frame clones here, not all; method: immunoSEQ multiplex PCR. The DNA gave D and trimming, while V, J and clone size come from that table. There are about 15,000 clones in the sample; roughly 91% occur only once, and roughly 26% lies in the top ten. The sequence was obtained from a man in his sixties with acute or convalescent COVID-19. The V and J genes are TRBV21-1 and TRBJ1-1; the listed D gene, TRBD1, was not tested against the DNA. TRBV21-1 is a pseudogene locus. The sequenced material came from peripheral blood. For the CDR3, the DNA is TGTGCCAGCAGCACGAGACACGACAGGAACACTGAAGCTTTCTTT. It translates to CASSTRHDRNTEAFF.